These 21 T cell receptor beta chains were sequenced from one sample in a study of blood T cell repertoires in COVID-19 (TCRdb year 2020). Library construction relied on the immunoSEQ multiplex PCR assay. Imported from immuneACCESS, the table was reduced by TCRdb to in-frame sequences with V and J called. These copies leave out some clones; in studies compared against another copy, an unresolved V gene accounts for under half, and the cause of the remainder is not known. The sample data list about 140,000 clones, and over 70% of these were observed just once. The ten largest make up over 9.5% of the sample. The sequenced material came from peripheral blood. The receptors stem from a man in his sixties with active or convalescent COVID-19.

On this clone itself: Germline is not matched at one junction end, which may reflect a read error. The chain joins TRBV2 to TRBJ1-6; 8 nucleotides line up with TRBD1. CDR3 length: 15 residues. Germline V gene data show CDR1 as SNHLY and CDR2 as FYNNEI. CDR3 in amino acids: CASTFGQGTDSTLHF. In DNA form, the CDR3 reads TGTGCCAGCACCTTTGGACAGGGTACCGATTCAACCCTCCACTTT.

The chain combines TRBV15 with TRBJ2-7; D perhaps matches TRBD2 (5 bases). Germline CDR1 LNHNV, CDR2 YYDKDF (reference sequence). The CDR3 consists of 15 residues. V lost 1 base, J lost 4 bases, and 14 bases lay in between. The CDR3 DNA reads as TGTGCCACCAGCAGAGGCGGGCGTACGGGGTACGAGCAGTACTTC. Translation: CATSRGGRTGYEQYF.

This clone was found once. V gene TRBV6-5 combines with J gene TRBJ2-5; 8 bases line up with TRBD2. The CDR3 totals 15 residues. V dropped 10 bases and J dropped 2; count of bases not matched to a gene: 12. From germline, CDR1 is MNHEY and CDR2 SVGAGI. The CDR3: CATTPGSGGQETQYF. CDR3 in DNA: TGTGCCACCACTCCAGGTTCGGGAGGGCAAGAGACCCAGTACTTC.

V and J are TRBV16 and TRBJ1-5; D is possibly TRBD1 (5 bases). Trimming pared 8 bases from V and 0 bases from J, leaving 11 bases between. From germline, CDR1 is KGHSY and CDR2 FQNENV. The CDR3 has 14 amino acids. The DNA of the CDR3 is TGTGCCAGCGGGGCTGGGTATAGCAATCAGCCCCAGCATTTT. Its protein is CASGAGYSNQPQHF.

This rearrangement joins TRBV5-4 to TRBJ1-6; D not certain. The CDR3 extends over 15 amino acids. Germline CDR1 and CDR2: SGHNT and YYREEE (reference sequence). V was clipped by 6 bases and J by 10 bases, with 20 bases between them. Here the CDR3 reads CASNSGGKTASPLHF. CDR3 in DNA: TGTGCCAGCAACAGTGGAGGGAAAACTGCCTCACCCCTCCACTTT.

The CDR3 reads CASSLDVRGYTF. Here the CDR3 DNA reads TGTGCCAGCAGTTTAGATGTGAGGGGCTACACCTTC. The chain is built from TRBV12-3 or TRBV12-4 and TRBJ1-2; D uncertain. The V gene lost 1 base and the J gene lost 8 bases, with 8 bases spanning the gap. CDR3 length equals 12 residues.

This chain's CDR3 is CASSVVGANQETQYF. The CDR3 coding sequence is TGTGCCAGCAGCGTAGTAGGGGCCAACCAAGAGACCCAGTACTTC. The chain has TRBV9 and TRBJ2-5; D perhaps matches TRBD1 (5 bases). This CDR3 is 15 amino acids long. The germline V and J ends were trimmed by 0 bases and 0 bases, with 9 bases remaining between them. Germline V lookup: CDR1 SGDLS, CDR2 YYNGEE.

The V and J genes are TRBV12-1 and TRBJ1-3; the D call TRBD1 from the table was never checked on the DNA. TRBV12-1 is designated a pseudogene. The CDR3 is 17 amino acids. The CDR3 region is CASSCGGDRAAGNTIYF. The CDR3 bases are TGTGCCAGCAGCTGCGGAGGGGACAGGGCTGCTGGAAACACCATATATTTT.

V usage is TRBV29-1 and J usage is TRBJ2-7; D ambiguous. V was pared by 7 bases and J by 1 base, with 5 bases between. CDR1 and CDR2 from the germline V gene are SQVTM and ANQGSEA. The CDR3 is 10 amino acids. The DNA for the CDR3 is TGCAGCGCGTTATCCTACGAGCAGTACTTC. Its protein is CSALSYEQYF.

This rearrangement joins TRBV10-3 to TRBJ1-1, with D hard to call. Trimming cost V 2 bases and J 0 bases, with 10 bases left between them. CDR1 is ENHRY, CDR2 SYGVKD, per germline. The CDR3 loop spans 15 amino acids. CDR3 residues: CAISELWQMNTEAFF. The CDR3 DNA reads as TGTGCCATCAGTGAGCTGTGGCAGATGAACACTGAAGCTTTCTTT.

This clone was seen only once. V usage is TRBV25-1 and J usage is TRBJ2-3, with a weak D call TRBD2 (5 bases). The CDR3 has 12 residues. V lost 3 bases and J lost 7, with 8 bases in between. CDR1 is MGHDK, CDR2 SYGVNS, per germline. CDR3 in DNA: TGTGCCAGCAGTGAGGGAGAGAATACGCAGTATTTT. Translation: CASSEGENTQYF.

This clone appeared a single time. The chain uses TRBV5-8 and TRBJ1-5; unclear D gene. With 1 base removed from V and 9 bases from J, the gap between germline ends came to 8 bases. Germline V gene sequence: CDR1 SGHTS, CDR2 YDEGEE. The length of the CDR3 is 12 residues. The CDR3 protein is CASSLWAGPQHF. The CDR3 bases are TGTGCCAGCAGCTTGTGGGCAGGGCCCCAGCATTTT.

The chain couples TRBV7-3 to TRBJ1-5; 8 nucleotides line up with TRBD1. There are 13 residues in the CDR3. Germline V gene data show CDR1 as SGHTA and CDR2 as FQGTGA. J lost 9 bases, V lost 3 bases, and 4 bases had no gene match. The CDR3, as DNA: TGTGCCAGCAGCTTCGGACAGGGAACGCCCCAGCATTTT. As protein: CASSFGQGTPQHF.

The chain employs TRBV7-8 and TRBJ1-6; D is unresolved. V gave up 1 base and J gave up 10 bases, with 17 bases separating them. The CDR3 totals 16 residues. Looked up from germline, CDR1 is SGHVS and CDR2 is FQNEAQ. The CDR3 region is CASSLGPHSGGSPLHF. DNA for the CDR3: TGTGCCAGCAGCTTAGGGCCCCACTCCGGCGGATCACCCCTCCACTTT.

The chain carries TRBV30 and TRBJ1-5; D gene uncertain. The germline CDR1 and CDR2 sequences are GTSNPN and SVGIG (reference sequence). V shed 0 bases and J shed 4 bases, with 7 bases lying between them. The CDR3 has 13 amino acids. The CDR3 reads CAWSVTSNQPQHF. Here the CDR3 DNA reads TGTGCCTGGAGTGTAACTTCTAATCAGCCCCAGCATTTT.

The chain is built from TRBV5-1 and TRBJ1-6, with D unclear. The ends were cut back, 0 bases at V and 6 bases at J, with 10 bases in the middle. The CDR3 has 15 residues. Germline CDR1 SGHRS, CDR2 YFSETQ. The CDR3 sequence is CASSLERVSNSPLHF. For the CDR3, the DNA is TGCGCCAGCAGCTTGGAGAGGGTGTCTAATTCACCCCTCCACTTT. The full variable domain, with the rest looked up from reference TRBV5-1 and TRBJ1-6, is KAGVTQTPRYLIKTRGQQVTLSCSPISGHRSVSWYQQTPGQGLQFLFEYFSETQRNKGNFPGRFSGRQFSNSRSEMNVSTLELGDSALYLCASSLERVSNSPLHFGNGTRLTVT.

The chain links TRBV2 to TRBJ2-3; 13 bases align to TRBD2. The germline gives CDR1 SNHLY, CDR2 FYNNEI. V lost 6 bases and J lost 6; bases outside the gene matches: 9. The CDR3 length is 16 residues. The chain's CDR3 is CASRELAGGPQDTQYF. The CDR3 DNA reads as TGTGCCAGCAGAGAACTAGCGGGAGGGCCTCAGGATACGCAGTATTTT.

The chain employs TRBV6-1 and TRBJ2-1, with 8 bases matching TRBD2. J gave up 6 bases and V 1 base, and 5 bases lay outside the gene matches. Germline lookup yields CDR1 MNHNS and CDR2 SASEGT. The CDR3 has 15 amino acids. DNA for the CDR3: TGTGCCAGCAGTGAAGGGTTAGCGGGACTCAATGAGCAGTTCTTC. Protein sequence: CASSEGLAGLNEQFF.

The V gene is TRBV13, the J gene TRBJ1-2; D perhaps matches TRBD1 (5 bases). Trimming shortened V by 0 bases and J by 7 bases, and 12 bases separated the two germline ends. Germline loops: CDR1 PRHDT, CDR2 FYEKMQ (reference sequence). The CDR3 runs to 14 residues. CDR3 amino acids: CASSLGAGRVGYTF. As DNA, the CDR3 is TGTGCCAGCAGCTTAGGGGCAGGGAGGGTTGGCTACACCTTC.

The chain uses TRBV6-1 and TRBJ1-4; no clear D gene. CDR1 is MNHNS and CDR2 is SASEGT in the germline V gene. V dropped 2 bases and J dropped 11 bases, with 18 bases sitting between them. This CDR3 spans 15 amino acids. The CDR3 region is CASSEFGRWLSKLFF. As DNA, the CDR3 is TGTGCCAGCAGTGAATTCGGCAGGTGGCTTTCGAAACTGTTTTTT.

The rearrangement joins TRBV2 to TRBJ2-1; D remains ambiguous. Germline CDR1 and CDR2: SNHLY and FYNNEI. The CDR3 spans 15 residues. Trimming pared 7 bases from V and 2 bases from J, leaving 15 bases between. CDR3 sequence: CASTTPGSPYNEQFF. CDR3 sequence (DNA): TGTGCCAGCACAACCCCCGGGTCCCCCTACAATGAGCAGTTCTTC.